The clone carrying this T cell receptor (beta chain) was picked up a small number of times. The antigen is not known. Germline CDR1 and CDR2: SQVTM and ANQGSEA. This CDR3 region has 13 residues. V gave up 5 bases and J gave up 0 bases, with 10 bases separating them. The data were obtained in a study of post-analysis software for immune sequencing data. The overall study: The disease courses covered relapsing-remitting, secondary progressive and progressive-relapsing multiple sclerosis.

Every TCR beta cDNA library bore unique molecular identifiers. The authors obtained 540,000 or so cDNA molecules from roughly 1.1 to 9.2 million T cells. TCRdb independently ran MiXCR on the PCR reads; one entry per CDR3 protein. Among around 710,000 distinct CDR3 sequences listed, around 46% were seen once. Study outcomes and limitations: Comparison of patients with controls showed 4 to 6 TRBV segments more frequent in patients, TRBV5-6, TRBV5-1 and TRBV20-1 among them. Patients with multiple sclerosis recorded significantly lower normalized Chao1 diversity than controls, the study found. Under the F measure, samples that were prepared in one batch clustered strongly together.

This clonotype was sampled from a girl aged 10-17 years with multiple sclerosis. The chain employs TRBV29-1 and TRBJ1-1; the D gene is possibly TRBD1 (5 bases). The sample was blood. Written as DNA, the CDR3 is TGCAGCGTTCAGGGTCGGGTGAACACTGAAGCTTTCTTT. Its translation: CSVQGRVNTEAFF.